The subject of this entry is one T cell receptor beta chain. Germline loops: CDR1 LNHDA, CDR2 SQIVND (reference sequence). The CDR3 is 11 amino acids. V was clipped by 6 bases and J by 7 bases, with 9 bases between them. This specimen comes from a study of shared clonotypes between healthy human individuals. Some clones are missing from TCRdb's copy, which holds only in-frame ones; the method was immunoSEQ multiplex PCR. The repertoire holds roughly 1,600,000 clones, with just under 99% as singletons. The material sequenced was naive CD4+ T cells sorted from blood. Subset of the sample: CD45RA+ positively selected. The chain employs TRBV19 and TRBJ2-5; D ambiguous. This receptor was obtained from a man in his thirties or forties in good health. The CDR3 protein is CASRGRATQYF. Here the CDR3 DNA reads TGTGCCAGTAGGGGTAGGGCGACCCAGTACTTC. The complete variable domain, with remaining parts taken from reference TRBV19 and TRBJ2-5, reads DGGITQSPKYLFRKEGQNVTLSCEQNLNHDAMYWYRQDPGQGLRLIYYSQIVNDFQKGDIAEGYSVSREKKESFPLTVTSAQKNPTAFYLCASRGRATQYFGPGTRLLVL.